There are many counts of the clone carrying this TCR beta chain. This record belongs to a study of T cells in Graves' hyperthyroidism and ophthalmopathy. It was 8 to 10 ml of fresh peripheral blood that supplied the PBMCs. The CDR3 loop spans 13 amino acids. Germline V lookup: CDR1 SGHTA, CDR2 FQGTGA. Trimming removed 6 bases at V and 0 bases at J, with 8 bases between. TCR beta CDR3 region amplification was performed from RNA transcripts. An initial round of RT-PCR targeting the TCR CDR3 relied on the HTBI primer set. TCRdb recomputed calls from the multiplex PCR reads with MiXCR, one row per CDR3 protein. Counted here are under 300,000 distinct CDR3 sequences, 13% to 15% occurring once; the ten biggest clones make up 30%.

The sample consisted of blood. The V gene is TRBV7-3, the J gene TRBJ2-5; D gene uncertain. This receptor was identified in a woman aged 45-59 years with Graves' hyperthyroidism that later progressed to Graves' ophthalmopathy. This CDR3 reads CASSRENQETQYF. Here the CDR3 DNA reads TGTGCCAGCAGTCGAGAGAACCAAGAGACCCAGTACTTC.